This T cell receptor (beta chain) came from a study of shared T cell receptors in the human thymus. This CDR3 spans 12 amino acids. CDR1 SEHNR and CDR2 FQNEAQ come from the germline V gene (reference sequence). The V and J ends lost 5 bases and 7 bases respectively, with 10 bases between them. Sequenced by immunoSEQ multiplex PCR; TCRdb stores in-frame clones only, minus some. Of 450,000 to 650,000 clones listed, roughly 74% are singletons. This same sample was also part of a study on human thymus T cells. Turning to that study: Immunologically healthy infants in Finland undergoing congenital heart defect surgery were the donors. From resections taken during corrective heart surgery, the thymus tissue was obtained. Across thymic and blood repertoires, the usage of V and J genes appeared to be biased. The related literature has documented a marked overlap of thymic repertoires among unrelated individuals.

Sequencing used thymocytes. This sequence originates from a boy younger than two with a congenital heart defect. This chain links TRBV7-9 with TRBJ2-3; D is ambiguous. The CDR3 here is CASSHTTNTQYF. CDR3 DNA: TGTGCCAGCAGCCACACCACTAATACGCAGTATTTT.